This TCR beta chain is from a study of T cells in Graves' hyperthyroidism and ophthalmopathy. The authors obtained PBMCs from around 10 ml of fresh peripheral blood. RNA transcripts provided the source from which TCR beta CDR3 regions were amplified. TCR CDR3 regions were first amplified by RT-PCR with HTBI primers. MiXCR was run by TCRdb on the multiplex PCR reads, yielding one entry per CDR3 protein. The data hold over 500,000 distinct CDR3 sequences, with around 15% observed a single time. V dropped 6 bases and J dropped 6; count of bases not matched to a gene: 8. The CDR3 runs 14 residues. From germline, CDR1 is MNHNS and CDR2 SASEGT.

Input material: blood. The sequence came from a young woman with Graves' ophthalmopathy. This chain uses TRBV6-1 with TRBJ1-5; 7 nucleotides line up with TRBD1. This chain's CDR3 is CASRNRGLLQPQHF. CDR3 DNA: TGTGCCAGCAGAAACAGGGGCTTGCTTCAGCCCCAGCATTTT.